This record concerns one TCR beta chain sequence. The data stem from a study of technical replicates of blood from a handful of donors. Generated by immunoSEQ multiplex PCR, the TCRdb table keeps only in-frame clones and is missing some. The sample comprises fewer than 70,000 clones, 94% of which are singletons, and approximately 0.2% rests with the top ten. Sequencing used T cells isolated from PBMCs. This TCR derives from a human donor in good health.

CDR3 sequence: CSVDVATGTNTEAFF. The CDR3 region has the DNA TGCAGCGTTGACGTGGCGACAGGAACGAACACTGAAGCTTTCTTT. J is TRBJ1-1 and V is TRBV29-1; D possibly corresponds to TRBD1 (6 bases). Trimming stripped 3 bases from V and 1 base from J, with 15 bases between. The CDR3 spans 15 residues. The V gene's germline CDR1 is SQVTM and CDR2 ANQGSEA.